Below, 23 T cell receptor beta chains from the same sample are listed, as sequenced in a study of control samples from healthy donors and cancer patients. TCRdb keeps only in-frame clones here, not all; method: immunoSEQ multiplex PCR. The repertoire consists of approximately 130,000 clones, with around 89% occurring once and the leading ten covering 40%. Input material: blood. Source of these receptors: a man between 50 and 59 years old in good health.

This chain joins TRBV19 and TRBJ2-1; the match to TRBD2 covers 12 bases. Unmatched junction bases numbered 6, after V lost 5 bases and J lost 7 bases. CDR1 and CDR2 from the germline V gene are LNHDA and SQIVND (reference sequence). CDR3 length: 15 residues. CDR3 loop: CASSPRLAGVNEQFF. The CDR3, as DNA: TGTGCCAGTAGTCCCCGACTAGCGGGGGTGAATGAGCAGTTCTTC.

The chain uses TRBV10-3 and TRBJ2-2; D perhaps matches TRBD1 (5 bases). CDR3 length: 15 residues. Trimming took 3 bases from V and 3 from J, leaving 11 bases between them. The germline CDR1 and CDR2 sequences are ENHRY and SYGVKD. The CDR3 is CAISDRDRDTGELFF. The CDR3 bases are TGTGCCATCAGTGACAGGGATCGAGACACCGGGGAGCTGTTTTTT.

The V call is TRBV6-5, the J call TRBJ2-4; D is uncertain. CDR1 and CDR2 (germline): MNHEY, SVGAGI. Trimming took 4 bases from V and 8 from J, leaving 6 bases between them. This CDR3 contains 11 residues. CDR3 sequence reads: CASSSMDIQYF. In nucleotides, the CDR3 is TGTGCCAGCAGTTCAATGGACATTCAGTACTTC.

The chain joins TRBV6-5 to TRBJ2-2, with D perhaps TRBD1 or TRBD2 (5 bases each). Per the germline V gene, CDR1 is MNHEY and CDR2 is SVGAGI. The CDR3 is made up of 15 amino acids. V shed 3 bases and J shed 9 bases, with 17 bases lying between them. The CDR3: CASSYSGTDRRELFF. As DNA, the CDR3 is TGTGCCAGCAGTTATTCGGGGACCGATCGCCGGGAGCTGTTTTTT.

The chain has TRBV14 and TRBJ1-1, with TRBD1 identical over 10 bases. V was pared by 3 bases and J by 3 bases, with 4 bases of the junction left unmatched. The CDR3 extends over 15 amino acids. Germline CDR1 is SGHDN and CDR2 is FVKESK. In nucleotides, the CDR3 is TGTGCCAGCAGCCATAACGGACAGGGGGACACTGAAGCTTTCTTT. Translating gives CASSHNGQGDTEAFF. Looking up the rest from reference TRBV14 and TRBJ1-1 gives the full variable domain: EAGVTQFPSHSVIEKGQTVTLRCDPISGHDNLYWYRRVMGKEIKFLLHFVKESKQDESGMPNNRFLAERTGGTYSTLKVQPAELEDSGVYFCASSHNGQGDTEAFFGQGTRLTVV.

The CDR3 bases are TGTGCCAGCAGTTTTCGGGTAGCTCGTGGGGAGACCCAGTACTTC. This encodes CASSFRVARGETQYF. The gene calls are TRBV27 and TRBJ2-5; D gene unclear. The CDR3 runs to 15 residues. V lost 3 bases, J lost 5 bases, and 16 bases lay in between. Per the germline V gene, CDR1 is MNHEY and CDR2 is SMNVEV (reference sequence).

The chain recombines TRBV27 with TRBJ1-2; weak D call: TRBD1 (6 bases). Germline V CDR1 and CDR2: MNHEY, SMNVEV (reference sequence). The CDR3 contains 16 residues. Trimming removed 4 bases at V and 8 bases at J, with 23 bases between. In nucleotides, the CDR3 is TGTGCCAGCAGTTCTGGACAGTCCCCCTCCTTTATAGGCTACACCTTC. Amino acid sequence: CASSSGQSPSFIGYTF.

In this sample, this clone turned up once. The chain couples TRBV7-6 to TRBJ2-3, with D tentatively TRBD2 (5 bases). The CDR3 runs 12 residues. In germline, CDR1 is SGHVS, CDR2 FNYEAQ. Trimming pared 2 bases from V and 6 bases from J, leaving 6 bases between. CDR3 nucleotides: TGTGCCAGCAGCTTATGGAGGGATACGCAGTATTTT. Translated, it gives CASSLWRDTQYF. Full variable domain (rest looked up from reference TRBV7-6 and TRBJ2-3): GAGVSQSPRYKVTKRGQDVALRCDPISGHVSLYWYRQALGQGPEFLTYFNYEAQQDKSGLPNDRFSAERPEGSISTLTIQRTEQRDSAMYRCASSLWRDTQYFGPGTRLTVL.

The genes are TRBV15 and TRBJ1-3; 8 bases are shared with TRBD1. The V gene end was trimmed by 3 bases and the J gene end by 3 bases; junction bases not matched to a gene: 4. The CDR3 covers 15 residues. The germline V gene encodes CDR1 LNHNV and CDR2 YYDKDF (reference sequence). This CDR3 reads CATSRQTGDGNTIYF. Written as DNA, the CDR3 is TGTGCCACCAGCAGGCAGACAGGGGATGGAAACACCATATATTTT.

The chain joins TRBV18 to TRBJ2-7; D unresolved. The CDR3 totals 11 residues. Trimming took off 5 bases at V and 0 bases at J, with 2 bases between the two ends. Per the germline V gene, CDR1 is KGHSH and CDR2 is LQKENI. The CDR3 region is CASSVSYEQYF. CDR3 coding DNA: TGTGCCAGCTCAGTCTCCTACGAGCAGTACTTC. The complete variable domain, with remaining parts taken from reference TRBV18 and TRBJ2-7, reads NAGVMQNPRHLVRRRGQEARLRCSPMKGHSHVYWYRQLPEEGLKFMVYLQKENIIDESGMPKERFSAEFPKEGPSILRIQQVVRGDSAAYFCASSVSYEQYFGPGTRLTVT.

The J gene is TRBJ1-3, the V gene TRBV4-3, with D uncertain. The ends were cut back, 3 bases at V and 0 bases at J, with 3 bases in the middle. Germline V gene data show CDR1 as LGHNA and CDR2 as YSLEER. The CDR3 is 13 amino acids. This CDR3 reads CASSQSSGNTIYF. In DNA form, the CDR3 reads TGCGCCAGCAGCCAGAGCTCTGGAAACACCATATATTTT.

This sequence joins TRBV19 and TRBJ2-3; weak D call: TRBD2 (6 bases). This CDR3 contains 14 residues. Germline CDR1 reads LNHDA; CDR2 reads SQIVND (reference sequence). Trimming left V 3 bases short and J 11 bases short, with 18 bases between. CDR3 residues: CASSILGDLGGQYF. CDR3 sequence (DNA): TGTGCCAGTAGTATCTTGGGGGATCTGGGAGGGCAGTATTTT.

The rearrangement links TRBV6-5 to TRBJ1-5; D is unclear. The CDR3 spans 13 residues. V was cut by 2 bases and J by 9 bases, with 11 bases left in between. Germline CDR1 is MNHEY and CDR2 is SVGAGI. The CDR3, as DNA: TGTGCCAGCAGTTACGCAGGTAACAGGCCCCAGCATTTT. It yields the protein CASSYAGNRPQHF.

The chain is built from TRBV7-9 and TRBJ2-2; D could derive from TRBD1 or TRBD2 (5 bases each). V lost 4 bases to trimming and J lost 5 bases, with 11 bases between them. Germline loops: CDR1 SEHNR, CDR2 FQNEAQ (reference sequence). CDR3 size: 14 residues. The chain's CDR3 is CASSSSGRTGELFF. In nucleotides, the CDR3 is TGTGCCAGCAGCTCCTCAGGGAGAACCGGGGAGCTGTTTTTT.

The rearrangement joins TRBV27 to TRBJ1-4, with D possibly being TRBD1 (6 bases). The V gene lost 1 base and the J gene lost 7 bases, with 13 bases spanning the gap. The length of the CDR3 is 15 residues. In germline, CDR1 is MNHEY, CDR2 SMNVEV (reference sequence). The CDR3 protein is CASSLYGGEGEKLFF. DNA of the CDR3: TGTGCCAGCAGTTTATATGGGGGCGAGGGTGAAAAACTGTTTTTT.

CDR3 protein: CASRPTGFDEAFF. The CDR3 nucleotides are TGCGCCAGCCGCCCTACAGGGTTCGATGAAGCTTTCTTT. The genes are TRBV5-1 and TRBJ1-1; D perhaps matches TRBD1 (6 bases). Germline assignment: CDR1 SGHRS and CDR2 YFSETQ. V shed 7 bases and J shed 7 bases, with 17 bases lying between them. The CDR3 length is 13 residues.

The V and J genes are TRBV6-5 and TRBJ1-1; 9 nucleotides match TRBD1. The length of the CDR3 is 14 residues. Germline V gene data show CDR1 as MNHEY and CDR2 as SVGAGI. Trimming at V came to 2 bases and at J to 4 bases, leaving 2 bases not matched to a gene. The CDR3 here is CASSYDRGTTEAFF. CDR3 in DNA: TGTGCCAGCAGTTACGACAGGGGGACCACTGAAGCTTTCTTT.

This chain links TRBV5-1 with TRBJ1-5; D is uncertain. The CDR3 covers 13 residues. The germline V gene encodes CDR1 SGHRS and CDR2 YFSETQ. Trimming stripped 3 bases from V and 4 bases from J, with 8 bases between. The chain's CDR3 is CASSYTVNQPQHF. DNA for the CDR3: TGCGCCAGCAGCTACACAGTGAATCAGCCCCAGCATTTT.

The CDR3 DNA follows: TGTGCCAGTAGTAACGGCCTACCCTACGAGCAGTACTTC. Residues: CASSNGLPYEQYF. The J gene is TRBJ2-7, the V gene TRBV19; no reliable D call. Germline loops: CDR1 LNHDA, CDR2 SQIVND (reference sequence). The CDR3 length is 13 residues. Deletions cut 4 bases from V and 2 bases from J, with 9 bases between.

V is TRBV9 and J is TRBJ2-2; the match to TRBD2 covers 8 bases. The CDR3 runs to 15 residues. CDR1 and CDR2 (germline): SGDLS, YYNGEE. J gave up 2 bases and V 4 bases, and 4 bases lay outside the gene matches. The DNA for the CDR3 is TGTGCCAGCAGCACCGGACTAGCTAACACCGGGGAGCTGTTTTTT. Translating gives CASSTGLANTGELFF.

The chain is built from TRBV5-1 and TRBJ2-1, with D perhaps matching TRBD2 (7 bases). The V gene's germline CDR1 is SGHRS and CDR2 YFSETQ. Trimming pared 4 bases from V and 8 bases from J, leaving 19 bases between. The CDR3 consists of 15 residues. In nucleotides, the CDR3 is TGCGCCAGCAGCAGCCCAAGGGGGGGCGGGGATGAGCAGTTCTTC. Amino acid sequence: CASSSPRGGGDEQFF. Filled out from reference TRBV5-1 and TRBJ2-1, the complete variable domain reads KAGVTQTPRYLIKTRGQQVTLSCSPISGHRSVSWYQQTPGQGLQFLFEYFSETQRNKGNFPGRFSGRQFSNSRSEMNVSTLELGDSALYLCASSSPRGGGDEQFFGPGTRLTVL.

V usage is TRBV13 and J usage is TRBJ2-3; D perhaps matches TRBD2 (7 bases). Between the trimmed V and J ends, which lost 8 bases and 2 bases, there was a span of 17 bases. The CDR3 has 15 residues. Germline V gene sequence: CDR1 PRHDT, CDR2 FYEKMQ (reference sequence). The CDR3 DNA reads as TGTGCCAGCTCACTGAGGGGGGGTTACACAGATACGCAGTATTTT. This sequence encodes CASSLRGGYTDTQYF.

The chain has TRBV25-1 and TRBJ2-5; 11 bases align to TRBD1. CDR1 and CDR2 (germline): MGHDK, SYGVNS. This CDR3 is 15 amino acids long. The V gene end was trimmed by 7 bases and the J gene end by 6 bases; junction bases not matched to a gene: 10. CDR3: CASTLGGTGGKTQYF. DNA for the CDR3: TGTGCCAGCACCCTCGGGGGGACAGGGGGGAAGACCCAGTACTTC.